Detailed here is one TCR beta chain. As yet, its antigen is unknown. V was clipped by 4 bases and J by 11 bases; unmatched bases: 7. The length of the CDR3 is 12 residues. Germline V gene sequence: CDR1 SGHKS, CDR2 YYEKEE (reference sequence). The data stem from a study of T cell responses to AZD1222 COVID-19 vaccine. Only in-frame clones appear in the TCRdb table, and some are missing; sequencing was by immunoSEQ multiplex PCR. The repertoire holds 160,000 or so clones, with about 90% as singletons. Study-level points and caveats: There were mostly white British donors and more females than males, and clonal diversity was possibly underestimated. At study baseline, merely five or six AZD1222 recipients were seropositive.

The source was peripheral blood, collected on day 0 of MenACWY control vaccination. The chain employs TRBV5-5 and TRBJ1-1; TRBD1 aligns across 8 bases. The receptor was derived from an adult in good health. The CDR3 coding sequence is TGTGCCAGCAGCGAGACAGGGGTGGTTGCTTTCTTT. Amino acid sequence: CASSETGVVAFF.